This TCR beta chain was observed in a study of blood T cells in healthy people across ages. The study, taken as a whole, reports: Donors of long life had a larger count of naive CD4+ cells and greater diversity than aged donors.

Notes on this clonotype: As yet, its antigen is unknown.

The CDR3 runs 14 residues. Trimming pared 5 bases from V and 0 bases from J, leaving 9 bases between. Donors gave roughly 10 milliliters of peripheral blood apiece. Primed by a sample-barcoded 5' primer and a J-beta primer mix, a second PCR proceeded for roughly 7 to 12 cycles. TCRdb re-called the 5' RACE reads with MiXCR, one entry per CDR3 protein. The sample includes about a million distinct CDR3 sequences, 51% of them seen just once. This TCR derives from a woman aged 60 to 75 in good health. The sample consisted of blood. The J gene is TRBJ2-3, the V gene TRBV12-3 or TRBV12-4; a weak D match, TRBD1 (5 bases). This chain's CDR3 is CASSVTASTDTQYF. The CDR3 coding sequence is TGTGCCAGCAGTGTGACAGCTAGCACAGATACGCAGTATTTT.